These 10 T cell receptor beta chains were all obtained from the same sample, sequenced in a study of human T cells and chemical hapten exposure. MiXCR, applied by TCRdb to the RACE reads, yields one record per CDR3 protein. The profile shows some 170,000 distinct CDR3 sequences, 20% to 25% of them singletons. Time point given: patch test 1, 2 weeks after DPC sensitization. Treatment given: therapeutic diphenylcyclopropenone sensitization with weekly scalp DPC. Specimen: whole blood, collected in connection with sensitization to the hapten diphenylcyclopropenone (DPC). These receptors all come from a woman aged 45-59 years with alopecia areata. Some clones in this sample may be carry-over from other donors' samples.

V gene TRBV20-1 combines with J gene TRBJ2-7; 14 bases are a match to TRBD2. The length of the CDR3 is 14 residues. V lost 7 bases and J lost 7; bases outside the gene matches: 9. Looked up from germline, CDR1 is DFQATT and CDR2 is SNEGSKA (reference sequence). The CDR3 coding sequence is TGCAGTGAGACGGGACTAGCGGGAGATAGAGAGCAGTACTTC. Protein: CSETGLAGDREQYF.

This clonotype has only a few counts. CDR3 sequence (DNA): TGTGCCAGCAGTTACTGGAGGGGATCAGAGACCCAGTACTTC. Translated, it gives CASSYWRGSETQYF. This chain connects TRBV6-6 to TRBJ2-5; TRBD2 is a possible D gene (6 bases). V lost 1 base to trimming and J lost 4 bases, with 10 bases between them. CDR1 and CDR2 from the germline V gene are MNHNY and SVGAGI (reference sequence). The CDR3 runs to 14 residues.

This clonotype was counted ten times or more. The genes are TRBV5-1 and TRBJ2-7; D may be TRBD1 (5 bases). Trimming took off 0 bases at V and 0 bases at J, with 10 bases between the two ends. The CDR3 contains 15 residues. Per germline, CDR1 SGHRS and CDR2 YFSETQ. The CDR3 is CASSLAAGPSYEQYF. CDR3 nucleotide sequence: TGCGCCAGCAGCTTGGCCGCAGGGCCCTCCTACGAGCAGTACTTC.

As concerns this clonotype: A much bigger clone sits one base away, suggesting this may be a read error. The rearrangement joins TRBV10-3 to TRBJ2-3, with 7 bases matching TRBD2. V trimming: 11 bases; J trimming: 4 bases; junction bases outside the gene matches: 9. There are 13 residues in the CDR3. Germline loops: CDR1 ENHRY, CDR2 SYGVKD. In DNA form, the CDR3 reads TGTGCCGCCCGGGAGGAAGGCGCAGATACGCAGTATTTT. Translating it yields CAAREEGADTQYF.

This clonotype showed up just a few times. The chain is built from TRBV12-3 or TRBV12-4 and TRBJ1-6, with TRBD1 as a possible D gene (5 bases). The V end lost 6 bases, the J end lost 5 bases, and 11 bases lay between the germline ends. The CDR3 contains 14 residues. The DNA of the CDR3 is TGTGCCAGCAGCGAAAGGGGCCATAATTCACCCCTCCACTTT. Translation gives CASSERGHNSPLHF.

This clonotype was found a few times. The genes are TRBV24-1 and TRBJ2-1, with 12 bases that match TRBD2. V trimming: 5 bases; J trimming: 8 bases; junction bases outside the gene matches: 6. This CDR3 region has 15 residues. Germline-derived CDR1 and CDR2 are KGHDR and SFDVKD. CDR3 loop: CATSALAGGADEQFF. CDR3 sequence (DNA): TGTGCCACCAGTGCCCTAGCGGGAGGGGCCGATGAGCAGTTCTTC.

This sequence joins TRBV20-1 and TRBJ2-7, with 11 bases fitting TRBD1. V was pared by 1 base and J by 2 bases, with 4 bases of the junction left unmatched. This CDR3 spans 15 amino acids. Germline values: CDR1 DFQATT, CDR2 SNEGSKA (reference sequence). This CDR3 is CSARAGDRGTYEQYF. CDR3 DNA: TGCAGTGCTAGAGCAGGGGACAGGGGGACCTACGAGCAGTACTTC.

The table lists this clonotype with a few counts. The chain couples TRBV2 to TRBJ1-4, with TRBD1 as a possible D gene (6 bases). V dropped 10 bases and J dropped 7 bases, with 19 bases sitting between them. The CDR3 sequence is 14 residues long. From germline, CDR1 is SNHLY and CDR2 FYNNEI. CDR3 loop: CATHLTGLGEKLFF. DNA of the CDR3: TGTGCCACCCACCTCACAGGGTTGGGTGAAAAACTGTTTTTT.

V and J are TRBV7-2 and TRBJ2-1; 9 bases agree with TRBD2. CDR3 length: 15 amino acids. J gave up 7 bases and V 5 bases, and 9 bases lay outside the gene matches. Germline V gives CDR1 SGHTA, CDR2 FQGNSA. The CDR3 loop reads CASSRTRLAGNEQFF. Written as DNA, the CDR3 is TGTGCCAGCAGCCGGACAAGGCTAGCGGGAAATGAGCAGTTCTTC.

This clonotype was detected a few times. For the CDR3, the DNA is TGCGCCAGCAGCTGGTCGGGACCCCCATCAGATACGCAGTATTTT. This codes for CASSWSGPPSDTQYF. The chain uses TRBV5-1 and TRBJ2-3, with D possibly being TRBD1 or TRBD2 (5 bases each). Per the germline V gene, CDR1 is SGHRS and CDR2 is YFSETQ. The V end lost 3 bases, the J end lost 4 bases, and 15 bases lay between the germline ends. CDR3 length equals 15 residues.